This entry lists 2 T cell receptor beta chains sequenced from one sample in a study of T-cell reconstitution after alpha-beta-depleted transplantation in children. Unique molecular identifiers were built into the TCRbeta library. TCRdb reprocessed the PCR reads with MiXCR, giving one entry per CDR3 protein. This sample carries 250,000 or so distinct CDR3 sequences, 20% to 30% of them seen once, and the ten largest clones take 4.8%. The specimen comprised PBMCs, mostly from graft donor cells, sampled 360 days after TCRalphabeta/CD19-depleted stem cell transplant. Receptors originate from a female patient between 2 and 10 years old who had a stem cell transplant for congenital amegakaryocytic thrombocytopenia, so the T cells may come from the graft donor.

This clonotype was counted between two and nine times. V and J are TRBV11-2 and TRBJ2-7; TRBD1 matches 8 bases. The CDR3 is 13 residues long. Per the germline V gene, CDR1 is SGHAT and CDR2 is FQNNGV. V lost 8 bases, J lost 6 bases, and 9 bases stayed unmatched. CDR3 region: CASGLDRASEQYF. CDR3 nucleotides: TGTGCCAGCGGACTGGACAGGGCCTCCGAGCAGTACTTC.

A few counts support this clonotype. The chain recombines TRBV11-3 with TRBJ2-2; no definite D call. Germline V gives CDR1 SGHNT, CDR2 YENEEA. Trimming stripped 1 base from V and 3 bases from J, with 6 bases between. This CDR3 is 14 amino acids long. CDR3 in amino acids: CASSLGRYTGELFF. In nucleotides, the CDR3 is TGTGCCAGCAGCTTAGGCCGGTACACCGGGGAGCTGTTTTTT.